The 30 T cell receptor beta chains below come from one sample, sequenced in a study of T cell changes during pregnancy in multiple sclerosis. Some clones are missing from TCRdb's copy, which holds only in-frame ones; the method was immunoSEQ multiplex PCR. The repertoire holds over 55,000 clones, with about nine tenths as singletons. Here the sequenced sample was peripheral blood, taken in the first trimester of pregnancy. The receptor set was obtained from a female donor with multiple sclerosis, enrolled in a pregnancy study.

The chain carries TRBV28 and TRBJ2-5, with D uncertain. Trimming cost V 6 bases and J 3 bases, with 2 bases left between them. The CDR3 length is 10 residues. Germline lookup yields CDR1 MDHEN and CDR2 SYDVKM. This chain's CDR3 is CASSKETQYF. Here the CDR3 DNA reads TGTGCCAGCAGCAAAGAGACCCAGTACTTC. The entire variable domain, with the rest obtained from reference TRBV28 and TRBJ2-5, is as follows: DVKVTQSSRYLVKRTGEKVFLECVQDMDHENMFWYRQDPGLGLRLIYFSYDVKMKEKGDIPEGYSVSREKKERFSLILESASTNQTSMYLCASSKETQYFGPGTRLLVL.

V gene TRBV27 combines with J gene TRBJ1-2; unclear D gene. V gave up 0 bases and J gave up 4 bases, with 9 bases separating them. Looked up from germline, CDR1 is MNHEY and CDR2 is SMNVEV (reference sequence). This CDR3 comprises 14 residues. CDR3 protein: CASSLSQAPYGYTF. DNA for the CDR3: TGTGCCAGCAGTTTATCTCAGGCCCCCTATGGCTACACCTTC.

J is TRBJ2-7 and V is TRBV28, with 9 bases that match TRBD1. This CDR3 region has 14 residues. Germline lookup yields CDR1 MDHEN and CDR2 SYDVKM. The trim removed 7 bases at V and 5 bases at J, leaving 9 bases unmatched. The CDR3 loop is CASTTGQGRNEQYF. CDR3 DNA sequence: TGTGCCAGCACCACAGGACAGGGGCGGAACGAGCAGTACTTC.

CDR3 nucleotides: TGTGCCAGCAATGTAGCGGGAGGGCCTAGGACAGATACGCAGTATTTT. Amino acid sequence: CASNVAGGPRTDTQYF. The chain recombines TRBV6-4 with TRBJ2-3, with 11 bases identical to TRBD2. CDR1 and CDR2 from the germline V gene are MRHNA and SNTAGT. The CDR3 has 16 amino acids. With 7 bases clipped from V and 3 bases from J, the junction kept 9 bases outside the gene matches.

The rearrangement uses TRBV11-3 and TRBJ2-2; 8 bases are shared with TRBD2. Losses at the gene ends were 3 bases for V and 4 bases for J; bases not matched to a gene: 10. The CDR3 is 17 amino acids. Germline CDR1 reads SGHNT; CDR2 reads YENEEA. The CDR3 sequence is CASSFCKASGCTGELFF. DNA for the CDR3: TGTGCCAGCAGCTTTTGTAAGGCTAGCGGGTGCACCGGGGAGCTGTTTTTT.

This clone was observed a single time. V usage is TRBV5-4 and J usage is TRBJ2-1; TRBD2 matches at 7 bases. Germline CDR1 SGHNT, CDR2 YYREEE (reference sequence). This CDR3 contains 12 residues. The ends lost 7 bases at V and 3 bases at J; junction bases unmatched: 1. The CDR3 DNA sequence: TGTGCCAGCCAGCGGGGCTACAATGAGCAGTTCTTC. It codes for CASQRGYNEQFF.

This sequence joins TRBV5-1 and TRBJ2-5; 7 nucleotides align to TRBD2. The ends lost 2 bases at V and 4 bases at J; junction bases unmatched: 11. The CDR3 sequence is 16 residues long. Germline CDR1 reads SGHRS; CDR2 reads YFSETQ. As DNA, the CDR3 is TGCGCCAGCAGCTTAGTGGCGGGAGTCTTTGGAGAGACCCAGTACTTC. This gives the protein CASSLVAGVFGETQYF.

This chain connects TRBV7-9 to TRBJ2-7, with 11 positions matching TRBD1. This CDR3 comprises 15 residues. Trimming cost V 4 bases and J 3 bases; bases outside gene matches: 5. Germline loops: CDR1 SEHNR, CDR2 FQNEAQ (reference sequence). The CDR3 bases are TGTGCCAGCAGCTCATGGACAGGGGGCGGCTACGAGCAGTACTTC. Protein: CASSSWTGGGYEQYF.

The V call is TRBV7-2, the J call TRBJ2-5; D may be TRBD2 (6 bases). V shed 4 bases and J shed 7 bases, with 7 bases lying between them. Germline-derived CDR1 and CDR2 are SGHTA and FQGNSA. This CDR3 has 11 amino acids. CDR3 region: CASSSGGTQYF. Written as DNA, the CDR3 is TGTGCCAGCAGCTCCGGGGGGACCCAGTACTTC.

The chain carries TRBV27 and TRBJ2-7, with D possibly TRBD2 on 5 matching bases. In germline, CDR1 is MNHEY, CDR2 SMNVEV (reference sequence). This CDR3 contains 15 residues. The V gene lost 8 bases and the J gene lost 3 bases, with 20 bases spanning the gap. This chain's CDR3 is CASQSHRERFYEQYF. Here the CDR3 DNA reads TGTGCCAGCCAGTCCCACCGGGAAAGGTTCTACGAGCAGTACTTC.

The chain carries TRBV6-1 and TRBJ1-1, with TRBD1 matching 9 bases. Germline V lookup: CDR1 MNHNS, CDR2 SASEGT. The CDR3 is made up of 15 amino acids. V lost 7 bases, J lost 2 bases, and 8 bases stayed unmatched. Written as DNA, the CDR3 is TGTGCCAGCACCCGACAGGGGGTCTTCAACACTGAAGCTTTCTTT. Its translation: CASTRQGVFNTEAFF.

CDR3 nucleotides: TGTGCCAGTAGGTGGTTAGGAGCGAACACTGAAGCTTTCTTT. It translates to CASRWLGANTEAFF. The genes are TRBV19 and TRBJ1-1, with D uncertain. CDR3 length equals 14 residues. Trimming took 6 bases from V and 1 from J, leaving 12 bases between them. Germline assignment: CDR1 LNHDA and CDR2 SQIVND (reference sequence).

CDR3 sequence: CASSPLGAPLRTGELFF. The CDR3 DNA follows: TGTGCCAGCAGCCCGCTCGGCGCCCCCTTGCGGACCGGGGAGCTGTTTTTT. The J gene is TRBJ2-2, the V gene TRBV7-2; D is ambiguous. The CDR3 covers 17 residues. Trimming took off 5 bases at V and 5 bases at J, with 21 bases between the two ends. The V gene's germline CDR1 is SGHTA and CDR2 FQGNSA.

This chain connects TRBV2 to TRBJ2-3; D ambiguous. From germline, CDR1 is SNHLY and CDR2 FYNNEI. The germline V and J ends were trimmed by 3 bases and 1 base, with 8 bases remaining between them. The CDR3 covers 14 residues. CDR3 coding DNA: TGTGCCAGCAGTGATAGCACGGGCACAGATACGCAGTATTTT. This codes for CASSDSTGTDTQYF.

The chain combines TRBV7-3 with TRBJ2-3, with 10 bases matching TRBD2. CDR3 length: 16 residues. V lost 4 bases to trimming and J lost 5 bases; unmatched junction nucleotides: 9. CDR1 is SGHTA and CDR2 is FQGTGA in the germline V gene. The CDR3 here is CASSSLAGVGKDTQYF. CDR3 coding DNA: TGTGCCAGCAGCTCCCTAGCGGGAGTTGGGAAAGATACGCAGTATTTT.

V and J are TRBV7-3 and TRBJ2-3, with unresolved D. The ends were cut back, 5 bases at V and 6 bases at J, with 12 bases in the middle. Germline V lookup: CDR1 SGHTA, CDR2 FQGTGA. CDR3 size: 13 residues. The CDR3 coding sequence is TGTGCCAGCAGCCTGAGCCCCGGGGATACGCAGTATTTT. Translation gives CASSLSPGDTQYF.

V gene TRBV11-2 combines with J gene TRBJ2-7; 8 positions match TRBD1. V trimming: 5 bases; J trimming: 6 bases; junction bases outside the gene matches: 15. Per germline, CDR1 SGHAT and CDR2 FQNNGV. The CDR3 sequence is 16 residues long. The CDR3: CASSPRYGTGFFEQYF. The CDR3 DNA follows: TGTGCCAGCAGCCCCAGGTATGGGACAGGTTTCTTCGAGCAGTACTTC.

The chain has TRBV6-5 and TRBJ1-1, with a weak D call TRBD1 (6 bases). From germline, CDR1 is MNHEY and CDR2 SVGAGI. Trimming took off 0 bases at V and 1 base at J, with 12 bases between the two ends. The CDR3 runs 16 residues. CDR3 DNA sequence: TGTGCCAGCAGTTACTCCATGGTAGGGGGGAACACTGAAGCTTTCTTT. This encodes CASSYSMVGGNTEAFF.

The table lists this clone with a count of one. J is TRBJ2-3 and V is TRBV7-6; 9 bases are a match to TRBD2. V lost 1 base and J lost 4; bases outside the gene matches: 9. Germline V CDR1 and CDR2: SGHVS, FNYEAQ. The CDR3 has 17 residues. The CDR3 spells CASSLGASGMRPDTQYF. CDR3 DNA sequence: TGTGCCAGCAGCTTAGGGGCTAGCGGGATGAGGCCAGATACGCAGTATTTT.

The chain is built from TRBV5-4 and TRBJ2-1; the D gene is possibly TRBD1 (6 bases). V lost 4 bases and J lost 9, with 20 bases in between. The CDR3 spans 15 residues. Germline V CDR1 and CDR2: SGHNT, YYREEE (reference sequence). The CDR3 DNA follows: TGTGCCAGCAGCCCCCCGGGCAACAGGGTTAGTGAGCAGTTCTTC. As protein: CASSPPGNRVSEQFF.

The J gene is TRBJ1-1, the V gene TRBV5-6, with D perhaps matching TRBD1 (6 bases). The length of the CDR3 is 14 residues. Germline lookup yields CDR1 SGHDT and CDR2 YYEEEE. With 0 bases removed from V and 5 bases from J, the gap between germline ends came to 11 bases. CDR3 protein: CASSLVRGGTEAFF. CDR3 sequence (DNA): TGTGCCAGCAGCTTGGTCAGGGGAGGGACTGAAGCTTTCTTT.

CDR3: CASSLQGARYGYTF. The DNA of the CDR3 is TGTGCCAGTAGCCTACAGGGGGCGCGCTATGGCTACACCTTC. This chain connects TRBV19 to TRBJ1-2; 9 bases fit TRBD1. The germline V gene encodes CDR1 LNHDA and CDR2 SQIVND (reference sequence). The CDR3 is made up of 14 amino acids. The J segment lost 4 bases and the V segment lost 6 bases, leaving 6 bases of the junction unmatched.

This sequence joins TRBV6-5 and TRBJ2-5, with 7 bases aligning to TRBD1. V lost 7 bases to trimming and J lost 1 base; unmatched junction nucleotides: 9. Germline V gene data show CDR1 as MNHEY and CDR2 as SVGAGI. The CDR3 is 15 amino acids. In DNA, the CDR3 is TGTGCCAGCAATGGGGACAGACGGAGCCAAGAGACCCAGTACTTC. As protein: CASNGDRRSQETQYF.

The J gene is TRBJ2-7, the V gene TRBV28, with a tentative D call TRBD2 (6 bases). Trimming removed 6 bases at V and 0 bases at J, with 9 bases between. Germline CDR1 is MDHEN and CDR2 is SYDVKM. There are 13 residues in the CDR3. This CDR3 is CASSQLASYEQYF. CDR3 nucleotide sequence: TGTGCCAGCAGCCAACTAGCCTCCTACGAGCAGTACTTC.

The chain couples TRBV5-4 to TRBJ1-2, with 10 positions matching TRBD1. Germline CDR1 SGHNT, CDR2 YYREEE (reference sequence). V shed 0 bases and J 7 bases; nucleotides not matched to a gene: 6. CDR3 size: 15 residues. In DNA, the CDR3 is TGTGCCAGCAGCTTGGTAGGACAGGGGGTCGGTGGCTACACCTTC. Amino acid sequence: CASSLVGQGVGGYTF.

This clone was counted a single time. The chain uses TRBV13 and TRBJ2-4, with a possible D match to TRBD1 (5 bases). This CDR3 region has 14 residues. V was trimmed by 3 bases and J by 0 bases, leaving 6 bases between them. CDR1 is PRHDT, CDR2 FYEKMQ, per germline (reference sequence). The DNA for the CDR3 is TGTGCCAGCAGCTTGGGGCTAGCCAAAAACATTCAGTACTTC. Protein: CASSLGLAKNIQYF.

In nucleotides, the CDR3 is TGCGCCAGTAAAATCAGGGGCGTATCCACTGAAGCTTTCTTT. It yields the protein CASKIRGVSTEAFF. This chain connects TRBV5-1 to TRBJ1-1; maybe TRBD1 (6 bases). Trimming pared 8 bases from V and 4 bases from J, leaving 18 bases between. Germline V gene lookup returns CDR1 SGHRS and CDR2 YFSETQ. The CDR3 spans 14 residues.

The chain has TRBV4-1 and TRBJ1-3; D perhaps matches TRBD1 (6 bases). V lost 3 bases to trimming and J lost 10 bases, with 10 bases between them. The CDR3 is made up of 12 amino acids. Germline values: CDR1 MGHRA, CDR2 YSYEKL. The CDR3 loop is CASSQLGGTIYF. The CDR3 nucleotides read TGCGCCAGCAGCCAGTTAGGGGGAACCATATATTTT.

This clone is a singleton in its sample. The CDR3 nucleotides read TGTGCCAGCAACCACGCTAGCGGGACTTCCTACAATGAGCAGTTCTTC. The encoded protein is CASNHASGTSYNEQFF. V is TRBV28 and J is TRBJ2-1, with 9 nucleotides matching TRBD2. This CDR3 has 16 amino acids. Germline CDR1 and CDR2: MDHEN and SYDVKM. The junction had 8 bases not matched to a gene; V was cut back by 7 bases and J by 1 base.

V is TRBV7-8 and J is TRBJ2-4; 8 bases match TRBD2. J was trimmed by 6 bases and V by 2 bases; bases with no gene match: 9. Per the germline V gene, CDR1 is SGHVS and CDR2 is FQNEAQ. The CDR3 has 16 amino acids. As DNA, the CDR3 is TGTGCCAGCAGCTTACAGGGCGGGGGGCTAAGAAACATTCAGTACTTC. Translation: CASSLQGGGLRNIQYF. Full variable domain (missing parts from reference TRBV7-8 and TRBJ2-4): GAGVSQSPRYKVAKRGQDVALRCDPISGHVSLFWYQQALGQGPEFLTYFQNEAQLDKSGLPSDRFFAERPEGSVSTLKIQRTQQEDSAVYLCASSLQGGGLRNIQYFGAGTRLSVL.